This TCR beta chain was identified in a study of CD8 T cells in ankylosing spondylitis. Per the germline V gene, CDR1 is SGDLS and CDR2 is YYNGEE. The CDR3 loop spans 15 amino acids. V lost 4 bases to trimming and J lost 5 bases; unmatched junction nucleotides: 9. TCRdb used MiXCR to reprocess the 5' RACE reads, holding one entry per CDR3 protein. The repertoire has roughly 700,000 distinct CDR3 sequences, under 20% of them found once; the top ten carry under 20%. Study-level findings and limits: Blood of patients with ankylosing spondylitis appeared to be characterized by a TCR beta motif of about eight highly homologous variants. Researchers reportedly found disease-linked clones significantly enriched in matched ankylosing spondylitis synovial fluid.

Concerning this clonotype itself: The antigen is unknown.

The sample was blood, either unsorted or a sorted T cell fraction (not recorded which). The sequence came from a male donor with ankylosing spondylitis. J is TRBJ2-7 and V is TRBV9, with 10 bases lining up with TRBD2. CDR3 sequence (DNA): TGTGCCAGCAGCCCCCTCGGGACTAGCGTCCACGAGCAGTACTTC. This translates into CASSPLGTSVHEQYF.